This TCR beta chain emerged from a study of T cell responses to AZD1222 COVID-19 vaccine. J lost 3 bases, V lost 0 bases, and 4 bases had no gene match. This CDR3 is built from 15 residues. Germline V gene data show CDR1 as SGHNT and CDR2 as YYREEE (reference sequence). Profiling relied on immunoSEQ multiplex PCR, and the TCRdb table lists in-frame clones only, not all of them. Altogether 90,000 to 120,000 clones are present, roughly 90% being singletons, with the ten largest covering 3.5% to 4.5%. General study findings and limits: Reports indicate that nearly half of spike-specific TCRs are directed at unmutated variant regions. Baseline seropositivity characterized only six AZD1222 recipients.

There are a few counts of this clone. Antigen unknown. The TCR originated in an adult in good health. The input for sequencing was peripheral blood, taken on day 0 of AZD1222 vaccination. The rearrangement links TRBV5-4 to TRBJ1-2, with 8 bases fitting TRBD1. CDR3 in DNA: TGTGCCAGCAGCTTGGCCAGGGGGCTGGACTATGGCTACACCTTC. As protein: CASSLARGLDYGYTF. Supplemented by reference TRBV5-4 and TRBJ1-2, the full variable domain reads ETGVTQSPTHLIKTRGQQVTLRCSSQSGHNTVSWYQQALGQGPQFIFQYYREEENGRGNFPPRFSGLQFPNYSSELNVNALELDDSALYLCASSLARGLDYGYTFGSGTRLTVV.